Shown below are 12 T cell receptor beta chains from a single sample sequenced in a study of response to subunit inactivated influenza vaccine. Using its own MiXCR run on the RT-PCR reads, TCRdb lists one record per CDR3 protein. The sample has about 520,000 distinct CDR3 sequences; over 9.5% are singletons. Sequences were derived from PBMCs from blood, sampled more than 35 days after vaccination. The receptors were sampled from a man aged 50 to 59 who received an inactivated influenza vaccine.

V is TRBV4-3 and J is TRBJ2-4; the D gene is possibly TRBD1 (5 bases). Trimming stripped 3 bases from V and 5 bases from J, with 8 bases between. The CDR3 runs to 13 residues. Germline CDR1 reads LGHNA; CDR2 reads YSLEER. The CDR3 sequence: CASSHIGENIQYF. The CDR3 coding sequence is TGCGCCAGCAGCCATATAGGGGAAAACATTCAGTACTTC.

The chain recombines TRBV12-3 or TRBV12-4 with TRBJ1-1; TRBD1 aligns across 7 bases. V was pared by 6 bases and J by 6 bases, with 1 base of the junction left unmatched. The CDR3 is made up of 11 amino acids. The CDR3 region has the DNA TGTGCCAGCAGCGACAGGGCTGAAGCTTTCTTT. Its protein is CASSDRAEAFF.

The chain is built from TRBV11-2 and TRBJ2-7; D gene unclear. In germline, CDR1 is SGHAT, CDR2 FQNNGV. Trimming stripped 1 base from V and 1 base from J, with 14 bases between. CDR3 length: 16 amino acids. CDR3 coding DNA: TGTGCCAGCAGCTTAGGGGCTGTCAGACGGTCCTACGAGCAGTACTTC. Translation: CASSLGAVRRSYEQYF.

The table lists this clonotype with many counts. The CDR3 DNA follows: TGTGCCAGCAGCCCGAGGGCACTGACAGGGTGGGTCGATGAGCAGTTCTTC. Residues: CASSPRALTGWVDEQFF. The chain joins TRBV4-2 to TRBJ2-1, with 7 nucleotides matching TRBD1. V lost 4 bases, J lost 8 bases, and 17 bases stayed unmatched. Germline lookup yields CDR1 LGHNA and CDR2 YNFKEQ. This CDR3 is 17 amino acids long.

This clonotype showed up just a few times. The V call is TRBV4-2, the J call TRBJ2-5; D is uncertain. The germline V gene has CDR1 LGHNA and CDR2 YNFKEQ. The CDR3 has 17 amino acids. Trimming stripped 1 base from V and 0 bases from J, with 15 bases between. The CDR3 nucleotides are TGTGCCAGCAGCCAAGGGGATCTCTTCAAGTACCAAGAGACCCAGTACTTC. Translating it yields CASSQGDLFKYQETQYF.

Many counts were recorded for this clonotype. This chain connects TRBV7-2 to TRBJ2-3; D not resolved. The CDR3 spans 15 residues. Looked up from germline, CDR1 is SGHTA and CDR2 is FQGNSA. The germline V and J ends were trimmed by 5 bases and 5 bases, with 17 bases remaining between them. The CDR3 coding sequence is TGTGCCAGCAGCGCAGTAGGCAGCTTAGGAGATACGCAGTATTTT. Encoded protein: CASSAVGSLGDTQYF.

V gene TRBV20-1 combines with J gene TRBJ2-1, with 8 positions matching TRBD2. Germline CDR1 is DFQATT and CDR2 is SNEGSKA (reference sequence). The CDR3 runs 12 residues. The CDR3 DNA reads TGCAGCATCGGGGGGGGGTGGAATGAGCAGTTCTTC. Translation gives CSIGGGWNEQFF.

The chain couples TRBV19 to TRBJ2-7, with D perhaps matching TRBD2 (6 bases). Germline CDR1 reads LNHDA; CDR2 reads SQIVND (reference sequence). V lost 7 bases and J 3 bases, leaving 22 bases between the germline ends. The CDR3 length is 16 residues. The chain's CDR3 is CASKEGSQRGYYEQYF. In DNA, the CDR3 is TGTGCCAGTAAGGAGGGATCCCAACGCGGCTACTACGAGCAGTACTTC.

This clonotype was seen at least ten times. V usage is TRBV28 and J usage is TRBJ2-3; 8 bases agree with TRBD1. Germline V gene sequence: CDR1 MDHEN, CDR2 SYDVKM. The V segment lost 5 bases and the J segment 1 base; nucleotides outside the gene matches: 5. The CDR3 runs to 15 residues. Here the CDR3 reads CASSGSGQGTDTQYF. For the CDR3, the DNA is TGTGCCAGCAGTGGATCGGGACAGGGCACAGATACGCAGTATTTT.

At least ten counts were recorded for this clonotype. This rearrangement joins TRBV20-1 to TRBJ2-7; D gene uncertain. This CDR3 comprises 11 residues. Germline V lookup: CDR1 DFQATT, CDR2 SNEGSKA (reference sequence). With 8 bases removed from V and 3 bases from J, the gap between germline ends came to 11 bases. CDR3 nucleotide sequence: TGCAGTTCAACCAACCGCTACGAGCAGTACTTC. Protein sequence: CSSTNRYEQYF.

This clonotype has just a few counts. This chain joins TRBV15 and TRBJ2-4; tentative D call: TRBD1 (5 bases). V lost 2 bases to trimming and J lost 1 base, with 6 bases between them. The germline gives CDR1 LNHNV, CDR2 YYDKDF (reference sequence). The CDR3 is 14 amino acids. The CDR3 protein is CATSRSGAKNIQYF. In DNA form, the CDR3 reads TGTGCCACCAGCAGATCAGGGGCCAAAAACATTCAGTACTTC.

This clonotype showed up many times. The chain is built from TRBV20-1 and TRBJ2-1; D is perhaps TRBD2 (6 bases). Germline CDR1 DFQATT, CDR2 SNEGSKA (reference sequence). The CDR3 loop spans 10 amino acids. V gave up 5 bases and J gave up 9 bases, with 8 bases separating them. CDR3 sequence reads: CSAYGSEQFF. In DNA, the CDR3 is TGCAGTGCTTACGGGAGTGAGCAGTTCTTC.